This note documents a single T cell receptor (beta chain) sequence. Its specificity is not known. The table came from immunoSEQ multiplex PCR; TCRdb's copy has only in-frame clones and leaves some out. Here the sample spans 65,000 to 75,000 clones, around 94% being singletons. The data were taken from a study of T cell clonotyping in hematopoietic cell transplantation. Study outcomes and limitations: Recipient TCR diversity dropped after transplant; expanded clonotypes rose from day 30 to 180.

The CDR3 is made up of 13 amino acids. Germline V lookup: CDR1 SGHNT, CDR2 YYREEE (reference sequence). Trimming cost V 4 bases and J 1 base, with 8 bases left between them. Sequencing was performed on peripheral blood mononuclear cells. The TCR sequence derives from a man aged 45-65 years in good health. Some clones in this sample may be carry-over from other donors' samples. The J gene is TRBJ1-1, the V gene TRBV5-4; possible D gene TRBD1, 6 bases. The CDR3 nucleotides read TGTGCCAGCAGCGTGGACAGGAACACTGAAGCTTTCTTT. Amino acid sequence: CASSVDRNTEAFF.